This T cell receptor (beta chain) was sequenced during a study of cytomegalovirus exposure and HLA in healthy donors. Notes on this clone: Its antigen remains unknown.

Whole-study results and caveats: Subsequent analysis of the approximately 110 validation repertoires found a tendency for first-cohort TCR clusters to co-occur.

The assay was immunoSEQ multiplex PCR, and TCRdb's table has in-frame clones only and misses some. The sample consists of 45,000 to 65,000 clones, 93% of them appearing once. Germline trimming cut 3 bases from V and 1 base from J; bases unmatched to any gene: 8. The CDR3 sequence is 16 residues long. Germline-derived CDR1 and CDR2 are SGHTA and FQGNSA. This sequence joins TRBV7-2 and TRBJ1-2, with 7 bases that match TRBD1. Sequencing was done on a sample of PBMCs. The sequence was obtained from a woman younger than 35 in good health and CMV-seropositive. Here the CDR3 DNA reads TGTGCCAGCAGCTTGGGCGGACAGGCTAGTAACTATGGCTACACCTTC. This sequence encodes CASSLGGQASNYGYTF.